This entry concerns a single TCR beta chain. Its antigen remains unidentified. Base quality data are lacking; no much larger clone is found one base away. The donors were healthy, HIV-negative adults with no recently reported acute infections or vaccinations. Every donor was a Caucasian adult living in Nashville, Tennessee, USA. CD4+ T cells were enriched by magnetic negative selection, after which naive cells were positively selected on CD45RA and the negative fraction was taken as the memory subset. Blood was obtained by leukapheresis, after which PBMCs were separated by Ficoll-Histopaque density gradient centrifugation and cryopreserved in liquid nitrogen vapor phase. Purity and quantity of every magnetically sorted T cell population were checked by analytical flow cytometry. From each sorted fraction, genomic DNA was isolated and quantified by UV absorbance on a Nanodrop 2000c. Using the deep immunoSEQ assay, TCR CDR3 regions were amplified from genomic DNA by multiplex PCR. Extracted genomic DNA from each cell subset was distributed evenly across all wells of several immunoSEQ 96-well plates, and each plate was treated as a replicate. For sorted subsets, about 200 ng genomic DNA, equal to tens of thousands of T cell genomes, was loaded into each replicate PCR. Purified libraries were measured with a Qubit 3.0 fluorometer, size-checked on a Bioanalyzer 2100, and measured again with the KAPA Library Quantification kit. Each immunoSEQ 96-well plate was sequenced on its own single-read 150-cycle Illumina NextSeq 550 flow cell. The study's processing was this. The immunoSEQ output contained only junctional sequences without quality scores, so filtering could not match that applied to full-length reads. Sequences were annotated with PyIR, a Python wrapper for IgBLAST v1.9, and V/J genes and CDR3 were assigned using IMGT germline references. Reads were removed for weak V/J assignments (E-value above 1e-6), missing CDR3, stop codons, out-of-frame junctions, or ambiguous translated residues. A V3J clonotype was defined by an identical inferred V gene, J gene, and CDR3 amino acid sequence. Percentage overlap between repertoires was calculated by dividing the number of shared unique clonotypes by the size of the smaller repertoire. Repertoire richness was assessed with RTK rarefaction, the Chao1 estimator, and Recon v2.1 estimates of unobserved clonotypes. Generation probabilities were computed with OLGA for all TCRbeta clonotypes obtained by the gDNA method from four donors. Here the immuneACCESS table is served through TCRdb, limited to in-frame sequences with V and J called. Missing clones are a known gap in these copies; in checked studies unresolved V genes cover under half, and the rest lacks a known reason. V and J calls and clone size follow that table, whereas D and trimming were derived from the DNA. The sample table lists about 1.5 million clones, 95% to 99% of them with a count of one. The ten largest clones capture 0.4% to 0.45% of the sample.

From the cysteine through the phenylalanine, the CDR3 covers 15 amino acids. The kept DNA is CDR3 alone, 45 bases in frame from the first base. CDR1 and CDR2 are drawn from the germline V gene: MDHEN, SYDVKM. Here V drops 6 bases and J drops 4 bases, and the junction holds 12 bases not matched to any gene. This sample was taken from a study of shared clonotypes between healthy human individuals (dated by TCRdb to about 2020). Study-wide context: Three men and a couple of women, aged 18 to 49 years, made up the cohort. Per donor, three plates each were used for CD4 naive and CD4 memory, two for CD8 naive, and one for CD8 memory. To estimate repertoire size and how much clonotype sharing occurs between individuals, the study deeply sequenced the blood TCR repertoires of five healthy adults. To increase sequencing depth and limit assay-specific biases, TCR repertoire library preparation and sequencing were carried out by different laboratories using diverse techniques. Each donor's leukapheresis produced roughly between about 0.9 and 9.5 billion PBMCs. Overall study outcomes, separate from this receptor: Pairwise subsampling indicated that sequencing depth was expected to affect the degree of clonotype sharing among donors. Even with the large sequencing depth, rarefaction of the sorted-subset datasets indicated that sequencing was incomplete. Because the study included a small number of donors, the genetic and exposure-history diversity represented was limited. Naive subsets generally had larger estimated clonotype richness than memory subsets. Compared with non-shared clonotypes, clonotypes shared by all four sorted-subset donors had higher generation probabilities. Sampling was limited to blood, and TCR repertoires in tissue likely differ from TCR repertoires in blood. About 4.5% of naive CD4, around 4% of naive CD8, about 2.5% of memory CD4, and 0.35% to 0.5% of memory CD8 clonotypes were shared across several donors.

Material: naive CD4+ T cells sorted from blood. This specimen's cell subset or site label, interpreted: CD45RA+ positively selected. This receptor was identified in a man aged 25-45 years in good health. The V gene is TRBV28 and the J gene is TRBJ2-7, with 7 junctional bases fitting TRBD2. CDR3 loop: CASSPGHAGEYEQYF. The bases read TGTGCCAGCAGCCCCGGGCATGCGGGAGAATACGAGCAGTACTTC.